The present T cell receptor (beta chain) was sequenced within a study of blood T cell repertoires in COVID-19. Profiled with immunoSEQ multiplex PCR; TCRdb holds only in-frame clones, not every one. The sample consists of about 59,000 clones, more than 70% of them appearing once. V lost 3 bases and J lost 7; bases outside the gene matches: 4. The CDR3 covers 13 residues. In germline, CDR1 is SQVTM, CDR2 ANQGSEA. This clonotype was sampled from a man aged 55 to 70 with acute or convalescent COVID-19. The chain couples TRBV29-1 to TRBJ2-2, with TRBD1 identical over 8 bases. The specimen sequenced was peripheral blood. CDR3 coding DNA: TGCAGCGTTGAGGGCAGGGGGCGCGGGGAGCTGTTTTTT. Its protein is CSVEGRGRGELFF.